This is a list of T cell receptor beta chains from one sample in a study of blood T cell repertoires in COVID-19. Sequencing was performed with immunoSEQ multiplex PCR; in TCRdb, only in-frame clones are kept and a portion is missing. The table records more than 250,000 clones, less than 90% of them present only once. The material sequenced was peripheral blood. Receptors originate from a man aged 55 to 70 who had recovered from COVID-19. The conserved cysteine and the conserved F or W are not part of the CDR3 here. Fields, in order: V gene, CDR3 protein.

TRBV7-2 ASSQQAFGKTQY
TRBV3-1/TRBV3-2 ASSPLHGGGYT
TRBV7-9 ASTRAGQIKETQY
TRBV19 ASSRPPGNTNEKLF
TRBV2 ASAPQGYEQY
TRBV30 AWSPGRASTDTQY
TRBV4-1 ASSDRDSLSTDTQY
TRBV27 ASSSGLAIEQF
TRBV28 ASSLIQGGFGYT
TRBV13 ASRNLALAGVGEQF
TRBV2 ASISTARGSSPLH
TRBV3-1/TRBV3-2 ASSLTGSSGNTIY
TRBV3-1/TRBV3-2 ASSQGSGANTGELF
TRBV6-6 ASSYGRTHEQF
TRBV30 AFGQGVMNTEAF
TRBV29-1 SASKIVGTSGEQF
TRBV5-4 ASSLGLAGDEQY
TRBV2 ASRRQGGGTGELF
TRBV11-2 ASSLGASGYNEQF
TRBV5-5 ASSLRLAGLETQY
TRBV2 ASSYRAPSSGGDQETQY
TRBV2 ASIKQGVVEEKLF
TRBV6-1 ASSELGQGAREQF
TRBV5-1 ASSKTQGSNEKLF
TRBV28 ASSARTGGANSPLH
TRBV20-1 SAMETGELF
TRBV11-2 ASSLLRGNPEQF